These 19 T cell receptor beta chains were sequenced from one sample in a study of blood T cell repertoires in COVID-19. Generated by immunoSEQ multiplex PCR, the TCRdb table keeps only in-frame clones and is missing some. The sample includes approximately 37,000 clones, roughly 90% seen only once; the top ten take approximately 21%. The sample taken for sequencing was peripheral blood. These receptors all stem from a man between 50 and 59 years old with active COVID-19.

This chain links TRBV7-2 with TRBJ2-3; 10 bases map to TRBD2. This CDR3 is built from 17 residues. CDR1 and CDR2 (germline): SGHTA, FQGNSA. J gave up 6 bases and V 1 base, and 10 bases lay outside the gene matches. The DNA for the CDR3 is TGTGCCAGCAGCTTAGAAAGGCTAGCGGGAGTCAGGGATACGCAGTATTTT. It codes for CASSLERLAGVRDTQYF.

The chain couples TRBV6-4 to TRBJ2-1, with TRBD1 identical over 10 bases. The V gene end was trimmed by 1 base and the J gene end by 6 bases; junction bases not matched to a gene: 6. There are 16 residues in the CDR3. Germline lookup yields CDR1 MRHNA and CDR2 SNTAGT. CDR3 bases: TGTGCCAGCAGTGACTTTGGGACAGGGGAATCCAATGAGCAGTTCTTC. Encoded protein: CASSDFGTGESNEQFF.

This sequence joins TRBV7-9 and TRBJ2-7; D gene ambiguous. V gave up 1 base and J gave up 2 bases, with 9 bases separating them. The CDR3 is 14 amino acids. CDR1 and CDR2 from the germline V gene are SEHNR and FQNEAQ (reference sequence). In DNA, the CDR3 is TGTGCCAGCAGCTTAGAGAAGCCTCCCTACGAGCAGTACTTC. Amino acids: CASSLEKPPYEQYF. The full variable domain, rest sourced from reference TRBV7-9 and TRBJ2-7, is DTGVSQNPRHKITKRGQNVTFRCDPISEHNRLYWYRQTLGQGPEFLTYFQNEAQLEKSRLLSDRFSAERPKGSFSTLEIQRTEQGDSAMYLCASSLEKPPYEQYFGPGTRLTVT.

The chain recombines TRBV4-1 with TRBJ2-4; the D gene is possibly TRBD1 (5 bases). CDR1 is MGHRA and CDR2 is YSYEKL in the germline V gene. Trimming removed 2 bases at V and 8 bases at J, with 10 bases between. The CDR3 runs to 13 residues. CDR3 nucleotide sequence: TGCGCCAGCAGCCAAAGCAGGGAAGACATTCAGTACTTC. Residues: CASSQSREDIQYF.

This CDR3 is CASSNGTSGGRGTDTQYF. In DNA, the CDR3 is TGTGCCAGCAGCAACGGGACTAGCGGAGGAAGGGGCACAGATACGCAGTATTTT. The rearrangement uses TRBV21-1 and TRBJ2-3; no DNA check was done on the table's D call, TRBD2. TRBV21-1 is reported as a pseudogene. This CDR3 has 18 residues.

The gene calls are TRBV14 and TRBJ1-1; possibly TRBD1 for D (6 bases). Germline assignment: CDR1 SGHDN and CDR2 FVKESK. The CDR3 is made up of 13 amino acids. Trimming removed 4 bases at V and 1 base at J, with 7 bases between. The CDR3 DNA sequence: TGTGCCAGCAGCCGGGGACAGAACACTGAAGCTTTCTTT. Protein sequence: CASSRGQNTEAFF.

V usage is TRBV9 and J usage is TRBJ1-1, with a tentative D call TRBD1 (6 bases). Germline V gene data show CDR1 as SGDLS and CDR2 as YYNGEE. The V and J ends lost 4 bases and 1 base respectively, with 17 bases between them. The CDR3 consists of 16 residues. The CDR3 sequence: CASSHRPDRGNTEAFF. CDR3 nucleotide sequence: TGTGCCAGCAGCCACCGCCCGGACAGAGGGAACACTGAAGCTTTCTTT.

This sequence joins TRBV19 and TRBJ2-1, with 13 bases fitting TRBD2. The germline gives CDR1 LNHDA, CDR2 SQIVND (reference sequence). The CDR3 runs to 18 residues. V was pared by 3 bases and J by 3 bases, with 8 bases of the junction left unmatched. DNA for the CDR3: TGTGCCAGTAGTATGACCCCGGGACTAGCGGGGATCTACAATGAGCAGTTCTTC. Amino acid sequence: CASSMTPGLAGIYNEQFF.

This clone was detected a few times. The genes are TRBV19 and TRBJ2-7; the match to TRBD2 covers 11 bases. Germline assignment: CDR1 LNHDA and CDR2 SQIVND (reference sequence). The CDR3 loop spans 15 amino acids. V trimming: 8 bases; J trimming: 5 bases; junction bases outside the gene matches: 11. In DNA, the CDR3 is TGTGCCAGTCACAGCCGACTAGCGGGACAAAACGAGCAGTACTTC. Translating gives CASHSRLAGQNEQYF.

The chain recombines TRBV20-1 with TRBJ2-1, with D maybe TRBD2 (6 bases). V lost 7 bases to trimming and J lost 9 bases, with 13 bases between them. The CDR3 length is 11 residues. CDR1 and CDR2 from the germline V gene are DFQATT and SNEGSKA (reference sequence). CDR3 DNA: TGCAGTGTATCCGGGAGCGGTGAGCAGTTCTTC. Its translation: CSVSGSGEQFF.

The chain uses TRBV27 and TRBJ2-7; TRBD2 matches 8 bases. The J segment lost 4 bases and the V segment lost 7 bases, leaving 6 bases of the junction unmatched. The germline V gene encodes CDR1 MNHEY and CDR2 SMNVEV (reference sequence). The CDR3 covers 13 residues. The CDR3 protein is CASMAGGGYEQYF. The CDR3 nucleotides are TGTGCCAGCATGGCGGGCGGGGGGTACGAGCAGTACTTC.

The J gene is TRBJ2-4, the V gene TRBV27; TRBD2 is a possible D gene (6 bases). Germline lookup yields CDR1 MNHEY and CDR2 SMNVEV (reference sequence). The CDR3 runs 14 residues. V lost 10 bases and J 0 bases, leaving 13 bases between the germline ends. The CDR3 bases are TGTGCCACCGGGGGAAGGTCAGCCAAAAACATTCAGTACTTC. Its protein is CATGGRSAKNIQYF.

Concerning this clone itself: The CDR3 end shows no conserved phenylalanine or tryptophan, and so a read error is likely. No DNA is shown, since the ends of the CDR3 on it are uncertain; the CDR3 is the one TCRdb lists. The V and J genes are TRBV4-1 and TRBJ2-7; the DNA was not compared with TRBD2, the D call given in the table. Per germline, CDR1 MGHRA and CDR2 YSYEKL. The CDR3 is 8 residues long, ends included. The CDR3 loop reads CASSRGGD.

The chain employs TRBV4-3 and TRBJ2-1; D possibly corresponds to TRBD1 (5 bases). In germline, CDR1 is LGHNA, CDR2 YSLEER. The CDR3 covers 16 residues. V dropped 0 bases and J dropped 2 bases, with 11 bases sitting between them. For the CDR3, the DNA is TGCGCCAGCAGCCAAGATGAGCAGGGTCCCTACAATGAGCAGTTCTTC. It is translated as CASSQDEQGPYNEQFF.

The chain links TRBV5-1 to TRBJ2-7; unclear D gene. Germline CDR1 and CDR2: SGHRS and YFSETQ. V was shortened by 3 bases and J by 5 bases, with 12 bases between the two germline ends. There are 13 residues in the CDR3. The CDR3 region has the DNA TGCGCCAGCAGCTCCGCGGTGACGGACGAGCAGTACTTC. Its protein is CASSSAVTDEQYF.

The V gene is TRBV28, the J gene TRBJ1-2; tentatively, D is TRBD1 (6 bases). The germline CDR1 and CDR2 sequences are MDHEN and SYDVKM. CDR3 length: 15 residues. V lost 5 bases and J 3 bases, leaving 16 bases between the germline ends. CDR3 DNA sequence: TGTGCCAGCAGTCAAGCAGGGGAAGGTTACTATGGCTACACCTTC. This translates into CASSQAGEGYYGYTF.

This rearrangement joins TRBV5-1 to TRBJ2-1, with 8 bases lining up with TRBD2. Germline V gives CDR1 SGHRS, CDR2 YFSETQ. The CDR3 is made up of 16 amino acids. V dropped 2 bases and J dropped 0; count of bases not matched to a gene: 4. DNA for the CDR3: TGCGCCAGCAGCTTTTTAGCGGGGACCTCCTACAATGAGCAGTTCTTC. The encoded protein is CASSFLAGTSYNEQFF.

This clone has just one count. The gene calls are TRBV7-2 and TRBJ2-3; D is ambiguous. Trimming pared 5 bases from V and 4 bases from J, leaving 13 bases between. CDR1 and CDR2 from the germline V gene are SGHTA and FQGNSA. CDR3 length equals 14 residues. For the CDR3, the DNA is TGTGCCAGCAGCGTCAACAGTGTGCCAGATACGCAGTATTTT. Its protein product is CASSVNSVPDTQYF.

This chain connects TRBV29-1 to TRBJ1-2; no definite D call. The germline CDR1 and CDR2 sequences are SQVTM and ANQGSEA. The CDR3 covers 15 residues. V was pared by 1 base and J by 9 bases, with 21 bases between. Written as DNA, the CDR3 is TGCAGCGTTGAAGGCCTTTTGGACTGTCTTTATTGCTACACCTTC. Amino acid sequence: CSVEGLLDCLYCYTF. Combining the CDR3 with reference TRBV29-1 and TRBJ1-2 gives the whole variable domain SAVISQKPSRDICQRGTSLTIQCQVDSQVTMMFWYRQQPGQSLTLIATANQGSEATYESGFVIDKFPISRPNLTFSTLTVSNMSPEDSSIYLCSVEGLLDCLYCYTFGSGTRLTVV.